Listed below are T cell receptor beta chains from one sample, sequenced in a study of shared clonotypes between healthy human individuals. Profiled with immunoSEQ multiplex PCR; TCRdb holds only in-frame clones, not every one. The table records hundreds of thousands of clones, about 95% of them present only once. Material for sequencing was naive CD8+ T cells sorted from blood. The receptors were gathered from a woman aged 25-40 years in good health. The CDR3 runs from the conserved cysteine through the conserved F or W. A D gene is named only where the DNA matches it firmly.

J | V | D | DNA | CDR3
TRBJ2-1 | TRBV9 | TRBD2 | TGTGCCAGCAGCGCTCCTTTAGCGGGAGCGGCCTACAATGAGCAGTTCTTC | CASSAPLAGAAYNEQFF
TRBJ1-1 | TRBV29-1 | NA | TGCAGCATACTCAGACTGAACACTGAAGCTTTCTTT | CSILRLNTEAFF
TRBJ2-7 | TRBV5-6 | NA | TGTGCCAGCAGCTTGGAGGGGAACGAGCAGTACTTC | CASSLEGNEQYF
TRBJ2-7 | TRBV28 | TRBD2 | TGTGCCAGCAGCTCAATCCGGACTAGCGGATACTACGAGCAGTACTTC | CASSSIRTSGYYEQYF
TRBJ2-1 | TRBV29-1 | NA | TGCAGCGTTTTAGAGGGGAACTATGAGCAGTTCTTC | CSVLEGNYEQFF
TRBJ1-3 | TRBV13 | NA | TGTGCCAGCAGCCCTGACTCGTCTGGAAACACCATATATTTT | CASSPDSSGNTIYF
TRBJ2-3 | TRBV2 | NA | TGTGCCAGCAGCTCGAAGGTCACAGATACGCAGTATTTT | CASSSKVTDTQYF
TRBJ2-7 | TRBV11-2 | NA | TGTGCCAGCAGCTCCAGACAGGCAATAAACTTC | CASSSRQAINF
TRBJ1-1 | TRBV5-1 | NA | TGCGCCAGCAGTATGGGGGGAGAAGCTTTCTTT | CASSMGGEAFF
TRBJ2-7 | TRBV19 | NA | TGTGCCAGTAGTATAGACAGAAGCTACGAGCAGTACTTC | CASSIDRSYEQYF
TRBJ1-4 | TRBV4-1 | NA | TGCGCCAGCAGCCAAGAAGGGGCAACTAATGAAAAACTGTTTTTT | CASSQEGATNEKLFF
TRBJ1-1 | TRBV5-6 | NA | TGTGCCAGCAGCTGGATGACGAACACTGAAGCTTTCTTT | CASSWMTNTEAFF